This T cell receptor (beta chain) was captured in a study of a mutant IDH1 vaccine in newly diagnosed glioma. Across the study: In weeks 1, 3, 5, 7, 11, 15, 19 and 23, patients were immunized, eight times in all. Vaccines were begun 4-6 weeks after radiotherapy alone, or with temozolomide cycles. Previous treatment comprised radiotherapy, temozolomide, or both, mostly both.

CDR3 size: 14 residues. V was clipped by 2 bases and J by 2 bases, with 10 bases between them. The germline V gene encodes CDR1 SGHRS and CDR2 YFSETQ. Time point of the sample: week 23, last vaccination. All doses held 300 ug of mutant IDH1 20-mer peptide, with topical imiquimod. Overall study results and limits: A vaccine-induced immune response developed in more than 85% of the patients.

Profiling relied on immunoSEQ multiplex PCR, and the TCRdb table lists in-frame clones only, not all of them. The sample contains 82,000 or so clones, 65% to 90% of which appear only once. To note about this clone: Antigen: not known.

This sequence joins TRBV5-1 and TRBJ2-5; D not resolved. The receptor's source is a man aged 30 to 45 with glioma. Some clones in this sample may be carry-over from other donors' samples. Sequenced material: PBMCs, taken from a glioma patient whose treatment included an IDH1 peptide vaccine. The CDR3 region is CASSLTGSQETQYF. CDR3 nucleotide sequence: TGCGCCAGCAGCTTAACTGGCAGTCAAGAGACCCAGTACTTC.